This T cell receptor (beta chain) appears in the sequencing data of a study of memory CD4+ T cells and cytomegalovirus serostatus. The V gene's germline CDR1 is MNHEY and CDR2 SMNVEV (reference sequence). V gave up 2 bases and J gave up 1 base, with 12 bases separating them. There are 16 residues in the CDR3. TCRdb keeps only in-frame clones here, not all; method: immunoSEQ multiplex PCR. This table holds about 100,000 clones, over 70% found once. Single viable CD3+CD4+CD8-CD45RO+ cells were sorted as the memory CD4+ T cells. The chain links TRBV27 to TRBJ2-1; D is possibly TRBD2 (5 bases). This receptor was obtained from an adult in good health and CMV-seropositive. Input material: memory CD4+ T cells from blood. CDR3 sequence (DNA): TGTGCCAGCAGTTTAAATGGTGGGAGTTCCTACAATGAGCAGTTCTTC. As protein: CASSLNGGSSYNEQFF.